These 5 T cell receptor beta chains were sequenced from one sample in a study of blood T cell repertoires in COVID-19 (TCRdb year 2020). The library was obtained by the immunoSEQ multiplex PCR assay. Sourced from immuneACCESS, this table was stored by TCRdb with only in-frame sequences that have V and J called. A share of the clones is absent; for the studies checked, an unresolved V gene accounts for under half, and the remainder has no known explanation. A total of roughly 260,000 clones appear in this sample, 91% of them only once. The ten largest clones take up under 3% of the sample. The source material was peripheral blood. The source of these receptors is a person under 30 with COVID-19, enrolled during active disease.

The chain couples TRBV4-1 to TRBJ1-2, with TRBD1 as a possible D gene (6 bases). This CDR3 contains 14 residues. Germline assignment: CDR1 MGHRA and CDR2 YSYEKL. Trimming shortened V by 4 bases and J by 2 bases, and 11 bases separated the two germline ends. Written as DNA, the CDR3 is TGCGCCAGCAGCCTACAAACAGGGAACTATGGCTACACCTTC. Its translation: CASSLQTGNYGYTF.

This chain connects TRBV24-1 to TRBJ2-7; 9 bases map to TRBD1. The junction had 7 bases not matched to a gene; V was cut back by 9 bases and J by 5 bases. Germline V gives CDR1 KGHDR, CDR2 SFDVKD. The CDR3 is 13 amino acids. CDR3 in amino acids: CATQDRGFHEQYF. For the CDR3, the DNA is TGTGCCACCCAGGACAGGGGATTCCACGAGCAGTACTTC.

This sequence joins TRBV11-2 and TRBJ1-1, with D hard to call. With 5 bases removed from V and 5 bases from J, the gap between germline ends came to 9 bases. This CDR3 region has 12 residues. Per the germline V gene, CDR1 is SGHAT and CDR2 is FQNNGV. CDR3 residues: CASSGPDTEAFF. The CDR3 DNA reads TGTGCCAGCAGCGGGCCGGATACTGAAGCTTTCTTT.

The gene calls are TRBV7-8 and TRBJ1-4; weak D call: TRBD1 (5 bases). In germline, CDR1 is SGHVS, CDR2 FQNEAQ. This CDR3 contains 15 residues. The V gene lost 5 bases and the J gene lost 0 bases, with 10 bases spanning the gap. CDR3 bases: TGTGCCAGCAGCCTGATAGGGGCAACTAATGAAAAACTGTTTTTT. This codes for CASSLIGATNEKLFF.

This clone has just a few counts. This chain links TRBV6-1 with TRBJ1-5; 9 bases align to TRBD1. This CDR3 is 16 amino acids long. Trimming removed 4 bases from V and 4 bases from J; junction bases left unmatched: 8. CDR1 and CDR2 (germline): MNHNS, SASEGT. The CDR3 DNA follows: TGTGCCAGCAGTGTCCGGGGGACAGGGCCAAATCAGCCCCAGCATTTT. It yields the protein CASSVRGTGPNQPQHF.